One T cell receptor beta chain is described in this entry. In its sample, this clone was seen many times. Its antigen is currently not known. No much larger clone exists at a distance of one base, and base qualities are not known. This sample includes further DNA sequences coding for the same CDR3. The library was built by means of PCR. The sample was run on an Illumina HiSeq 4000. High-throughput sequencing was used to profile the TCR beta-chain CDR3 region of each patient. As for the original processing: The researchers built a classifier to tell apart papillary thyroid cancer patients with distant metastasis, based on CDR3 differences among clinicopathological groups. The Shannon index was used to measure repertoire diversity, and the Morisita-Horn index was used to measure how similar tumor and blood repertoires were. Using fastp at Q25 and MiXCR, TCRdb reprocessed the public reads and kept productive beta chains. The authors' filters were not applied to this entry. The sample table shows roughly 38,000 clones, and 9.5% to 13% are seen once. The ten top clones hold about 10% of the sample.

Before undergoing thyroid surgery, none of the patients had been given any kind of treatment. The study retrospectively analysed patient clinical samples collected from about 2012 to 2018 using T-cell receptor beta sequencing. The data were obtained in a study of metastatic and nonmetastatic thyroid tumors (dated by TCRdb to about 2020). With respect to the entire study: Repertoires were compared across peripheral blood and tumor or nodule tissue samples from malignant and benign thyroid patients.

Results the study describes overall, beyond this receptor: In both blood and tumor samples, malignant tumors were reported to have significantly higher TCR beta diversity than benign nodules.

From a lookup of the germline V gene, CDR1 and CDR2 are SQVTM and ANQGSEA. Trimming removed 0 bases from V and 6 bases from J, leaving 20 bases between the germline ends. Reading from cysteine to phenylalanine, the CDR3 counts 16 amino acids. Just CDR3 DNA is preserved here, 48 bases in frame from base 1. The chain is assembled from TRBV29-1 and TRBJ1-2; TRBD1 is a weak D gene call, 6 bases matching. The specimen sequenced was blood. This TCR was sampled from a male donor with papillary thyroid cancer or a benign thyroid nodule (not recorded which). Some clones in this sample may be carry-over from other donors' samples. The DNA sequence is given as TGCAGCGTTGAAGAGGGGTGGGGGGGCGCGCCTGATGGCTACACCTTC. The translation is CSVEEGWGGAPDGYTF.